The present entry profiles one T cell receptor (beta chain) with its context. As yet, its antigen is unknown. One entry per CDR3 protein results from TCRdb running MiXCR on the reads. The table has hundreds of thousands of distinct CDR3 sequences, about 30% seen once; the top ten hold over 15%. These data are taken from a study of T cell repertoires in cytomegalovirus infection. In the study overall: Well-studied HLA-B-restricted epitopes and recently identified HLA-C-restricted epitopes of CMV were both used in the study. A matching HLA type, together with CMV infection, was signaled by public TCR beta signatures.

The germline gives CDR1 SSHAT, CDR2 FNYEAQ (reference sequence). This CDR3 contains 15 residues. V lost 5 bases, J lost 5 bases, and 7 bases stayed unmatched. Notes on the study in general: There were carriers of CMV plus the relevant HLA, and cumulative public TCR beta family frequency identified them.

The receptor's source is a human donor in good health (CMV status not recorded). Some clones in this sample may be carry-over from other donors' samples. The V gene is TRBV7-7, the J gene TRBJ2-1; TRBD2 matches at 9 bases. The source material was cultured PBMCs, sampled from culture after CMV antigen stimulation. This CDR3 reads CASSIQRGAHNEQFF. The DNA of the CDR3 is TGTGCCAGCAGCATCCAGCGGGGGGCCCACAATGAGCAGTTCTTC.